Listed here are 30 T cell receptor beta chains from one sample, sequenced in a study of tumor-infiltrating lymphocytes in primary liver carcinoma. For blood RNA, unsorted whole blood served as the source, and germline DNA was extracted too. Production of TCR beta cDNA used around 0.45 ug total RNA together with a constant-region primer. Slightly modified ARM-PCR served as the procedure for the TCR beta libraries. These libraries came from three rounds of nested multiplex PCR. Primers for the first two PCR rounds were TRBV1-TRBV30 forward primers and a C-beta reverse primer (approximately 10 cycles per round). TCRdb reanalysed the multiplex PCR reads using MiXCR and keeps one entry per CDR3 protein. The data show approximately 330,000 distinct CDR3 sequences, roughly two thirds seen once. Material: peripheral blood. The source of these receptors is a man aged 35-49 years with primary liver carcinoma and hepatitis B virus infection.

The genes are TRBV11-2 and TRBJ2-1; 11 nucleotides line up with TRBD2. The CDR3 extends over 14 amino acids. Looked up from germline, CDR1 is SGHAT and CDR2 is FQNNGV. With 4 bases clipped from V and 7 bases from J, the junction kept 3 bases outside the gene matches. The DNA for the CDR3 is TGTGCCAGCAGCTCGGGACTAGCGGATAATGAGCAGTTCTTC. Translating it yields CASSSGLADNEQFF.

This clonotype has just a few counts. CDR3 nucleotide sequence: TGTGCCAGCAGTTATCAGGGGTACGGCTACACCTTC. This translates into CASSYQGYGYTF. V and J are TRBV28 and TRBJ1-2, with a weak D call TRBD1 (6 bases). The CDR3 runs 12 residues. The ends were cut back, 4 bases at V and 8 bases at J, with 11 bases in the middle. Looked up from germline, CDR1 is MDHEN and CDR2 is SYDVKM.

This clonotype was counted at least ten times. The chain combines TRBV4-1 with TRBJ1-5; no clear D gene. Germline V lookup: CDR1 MGHRA, CDR2 YSYEKL. The CDR3 contains 14 residues. V shed 0 bases and J shed 5 bases, with 8 bases lying between them. The CDR3 nucleotides are TGCGCCAGCAGCCAAGATGAGGGATATCAGCCCCAGCATTTT. It yields the protein CASSQDEGYQPQHF.

The rearrangement uses TRBV28 and TRBJ2-7; a possible D gene is TRBD1 (6 bases). The V gene's germline CDR1 is MDHEN and CDR2 SYDVKM. CDR3 length: 15 residues. The germline V and J ends were trimmed by 2 bases and 5 bases, with 16 bases remaining between them. CDR3 bases: TGTGCCAGCAGTTTACTCTGGCCAGGGGTGAACGAGCAGTACTTC. This gives the protein CASSLLWPGVNEQYF.

This clonotype has only a few counts. A much larger clone differs by one base, so this may be a read error. The conserved phenylalanine or tryptophan is not found at the CDR3 terminus, so this likely reflects a read error. The rearrangement links TRBV4-3 to TRBJ2-1; D is unclear. This CDR3 is 17 amino acids long. In germline, CDR1 is LGHNA, CDR2 YSLEER. Trimming pared 0 bases from V and 6 bases from J, leaving 18 bases between. CDR3 loop: CASSQDLTRLRTNEQFL. CDR3 nucleotides: TGCGCCAGCAGCCAAGATCTAACACGCCTACGCACCAATGAGCAGTTCCTC.

This clonotype was counted at least ten times. The chain employs TRBV4-3 and TRBJ2-3; D tentatively fits TRBD1 or TRBD2 (5 bases each). The CDR3 loop spans 14 amino acids. V lost 3 bases to trimming and J lost 5 bases, with 12 bases between them. Per the germline V gene, CDR1 is LGHNA and CDR2 is YSLEER. The CDR3 bases are TGCGCCAGCAGCCAGGGGCCTGAGGGAGATACGCAGTATTTT. Translated, it gives CASSQGPEGDTQYF.

The chain uses TRBV24-1 and TRBJ1-5; tentatively, D is TRBD1 (5 bases). The CDR3 is 14 amino acids. CDR1 is KGHDR, CDR2 SFDVKD, per germline. Trimming removed 5 bases at V and 2 bases at J, with 9 bases between. The CDR3 region has the DNA TGTGCCACCAGTGCGTCCAGGGGCAATCAGCCCCAGCATTTT. Translation: CATSASRGNQPQHF.

A word on this clonotype: The junction departs from the called germline gene at one end, perhaps through a read error. This chain joins TRBV6-1 and TRBJ1-4, with TRBD1 matching over 7 bases. The CDR3 loop spans 14 amino acids. CDR1 MNHNS and CDR2 SASEGT come from the germline V gene. The CDR3 reads CVSDPGTANEKLLF. The DNA for the CDR3 is TGTGTCAGCGACCCCGGGACAGCGAATGAAAAACTGCTTTTT.

The rearrangement uses TRBV10-3 and TRBJ1-1; 8 bases match TRBD1. The CDR3 is made up of 13 amino acids. J lost 4 bases, V lost 6 bases, and 4 bases had no gene match. CDR1 and CDR2 from the germline V gene are ENHRY and SYGVKD. CDR3 coding DNA: TGTGCCATCAGAGGGACAGGAGGCACTGAAGCTTTCTTT. Its protein is CAIRGTGGTEAFF.

The chain couples TRBV11-3 to TRBJ1-1, with a tentative D call TRBD1 (5 bases). Germline V gives CDR1 SGHNT, CDR2 YENEEA. The CDR3 is 14 amino acids. V was clipped by 7 bases and J by 1 base, with 13 bases between them. CDR3 loop: CASTLEGPNTEAFF. CDR3 nucleotides: TGTGCCAGCACCTTGGAGGGGCCGAACACTGAAGCTTTCTTT.

The chain joins TRBV5-6 to TRBJ2-1; TRBD1 matches at 11 bases. The CDR3 covers 15 residues. In germline, CDR1 is SGHDT, CDR2 YYEEEE. J lost 8 bases, V lost 0 bases, and 4 bases had no gene match. The CDR3 protein is CASSLVGQGVYEQFF. CDR3 in DNA: TGTGCCAGCAGCTTGGTGGGACAGGGGGTGTATGAGCAGTTCTTC.

The gene calls are TRBV7-6 and TRBJ2-5; TRBD2 might be the D (5 bases). The CDR3 contains 14 residues. CDR1 is SGHVS and CDR2 is FNYEAQ in the germline V gene. Trimming removed 2 bases from V and 4 bases from J, with 11 bases in between. The CDR3 DNA reads TGTGCCAGCAGCTTACCCAGCGGAGGAGAGACCCAGTACTTC. Amino acids: CASSLPSGGETQYF.

This clonotype was recorded only once. Without the conserved terminal phenylalanine or tryptophan, this CDR3 likely stems from a read error. The limits of the CDR3 on the DNA are not certain, so only TCRdb's listed CDR3 is given. The chain has TRBV4-3 and TRBJ1-2; the table's TRBD1 call for D was not verified on the DNA. Germline-derived CDR1 and CDR2 are LGHNA and YSLEER. Inclusive of both ends, the CDR3 amounts to 12 amino acids. CDR3 amino acids: CASSQVQGSRTL.

Of note for this clonotype: This is likely a read error, given that the CDR3 carries no conserved phenylalanine or tryptophan at its end. The chain recombines TRBV11-2 with TRBJ2-5; D possibly corresponds to TRBD2 (7 bases). Germline values: CDR1 SGHAT, CDR2 FQNNGV. This CDR3 region has 14 residues. Trimming shortened V by 1 base and J by 5 bases, and 11 bases separated the two germline ends. The CDR3: CASSLGGRGETQYL. As DNA, the CDR3 is TGTGCCAGCAGCTTAGGGGGGCGGGGGGAGACCCAGTACCTC.

The sample holds one count of this clonotype. A much larger clone sits a single nucleotide away, making a read error possible. The V call is TRBV5-4, the J call TRBJ2-2; 7 bases are a match to TRBD1. Germline V gives CDR1 SGHNT, CDR2 YYREEE (reference sequence). The trim removed 4 bases at V and 3 bases at J, leaving 9 bases unmatched. The CDR3 sequence is 16 residues long. For the CDR3, the DNA is TGTGCCAGCAGCGGGGGACAGAGAGGCGACACCGGGGAGCTGTTTTTT. It encodes CASSGGQRGDTGELFF.

The J gene is TRBJ2-5, the V gene TRBV28; TRBD1 matches at 8 bases. CDR3 size: 14 residues. V lost 5 bases and J lost 7; bases outside the gene matches: 9. Germline V CDR1 and CDR2: MDHEN, SYDVKM. In DNA, the CDR3 is TGTGCCAGCAGTCCACAGGGGGGTTCGCGGACCCAGTACTTC. As protein: CASSPQGGSRTQYF.

J is TRBJ2-7 and V is TRBV11-3; D call uncertain. The CDR3 extends over 12 amino acids. Looked up from germline, CDR1 is SGHNT and CDR2 is YENEEA. The ends were cut back, 7 bases at V and 7 bases at J, with 14 bases in the middle. Written as DNA, the CDR3 is TGTGCCAGCAACTATGTGGCCGAAGAGCAGTACTTC. It yields the protein CASNYVAEEQYF. The variable domain in full, with the rest retrieved from reference TRBV11-3 and TRBJ2-7, is EAGVVQSPRYKIIEKKQPVAFWCNPISGHNTLYWYLQNLGQGPELLIRYENEEAVDDSQLPKDRFSAERLKGVDSTLKIQPAELGDSAVYLCASNYVAEEQYFGPGTRLTVT.

Details on this clonotype: Possible read error: a much larger clone is one base away. The chain links TRBV6-2 or TRBV6-3 to TRBJ2-5; the match to TRBD1 covers 7 bases. The J segment lost 2 bases and the V segment lost 2 bases, leaving 11 bases of the junction unmatched. This CDR3 is 17 amino acids long. Germline V CDR1 and CDR2: MNHEY, SVGEGT. CDR3 in amino acids: CASSYVQGRTAQETQYF. CDR3 nucleotides: TGTGCCAGCAGTTACGTACAGGGGCGGACCGCACAAGAGACCCAGTACTTC.

With respect to this clonotype: Compared with germline, one end of the junction differs, possibly owing to a read error. V is TRBV11-2 and J is TRBJ1-1; D not certain. Germline loops: CDR1 SGHAT, CDR2 FQNNGV. The CDR3 contains 15 residues. This chain's CDR3 is CASSPRGGGNNEAFF. The CDR3 DNA sequence: TGTGCCAGCAGCCCCCGAGGAGGAGGGAACAATGAAGCTTTCTTT. Full variable domain (missing parts from reference TRBV11-2 and TRBJ1-1): EAGVAQSPRYKIIEKRQSVAFWCNPISGHATLYWYQQILGQGPKLLIQFQNNGVVDDSQLPKDRFSAERLKGVDSTLKIQPAKLEDSAVYLCASSPRGGGNNEAFFGQGTRLTVV.

For this clonotype: A much bigger clone sits one base away, suggesting this may be a read error. This chain joins TRBV12-3 or TRBV12-4 and TRBJ2-3, with 11 bases identical to TRBD1. This CDR3 is 16 amino acids long. J gave up 2 bases and V 3 bases, and 4 bases lay outside the gene matches. This CDR3 is CASSLDRGRDTDTQYF. CDR3 nucleotides: TGTGCCAGCAGTTTGGACAGGGGGCGAGACACAGATACGCAGTATTTT.

A word on this clonotype: A much larger clone differs by one base, so this may be a read error. This sequence joins TRBV10-3 and TRBJ1-5; 7 positions match TRBD1. Germline loops: CDR1 ENHRY, CDR2 SYGVKD. This CDR3 is 13 amino acids long. Here the CDR3 reads CAISRGTDQSQHF. CDR3 in DNA: TGTGCCATCAGCCGAGGGACAGATCAGTCCCAGCATTTT.

The chain carries TRBV12-3 or TRBV12-4 and TRBJ2-5, with D tentatively TRBD2 (5 bases). This CDR3 is built from 13 residues. V was cut by 6 bases and J by 5 bases, with 13 bases left in between. The CDR3 region is CASRLEIAETQYF. The CDR3 DNA reads as TGTGCCAGCAGACTCGAGATAGCGGAGACCCAGTACTTC.

This clonotype was counted a few times. This may come from a read error, since a much larger clone is one base off. The gene calls are TRBV10-1 and TRBJ2-3; TRBD2 is a possible D gene (6 bases). This CDR3 is 14 amino acids long. Germline values: CDR1 WNHNN, CDR2 SYGVQD (reference sequence). The CDR3 coding sequence is TGCGCCAGCAGTGACGGCGGGATAACAGATATGCAGTATTTT. Its protein is CASSDGGITDMQYF.

On this clonotype itself: This sequence may be a read error, since a much larger clone differs from it by one base. This chain uses TRBV6-5 with TRBJ2-7, with 12 bases fitting TRBD2. This CDR3 has 15 residues. Germline V gene data show CDR1 as MNHEY and CDR2 as SVGAGI. The CDR3 region has the DNA TGTACCAGCAGTTACACCGGACTAGCGGGGTACGAGCAGTACTTC. Amino acids: CTSSYTGLAGYEQYF.

Notes on this clonotype: A much larger clone lies one base from this, so it may be a read error. The V and J genes are TRBV12-3 or TRBV12-4 and TRBJ2-5; a weak D match, TRBD1 (5 bases). The CDR3 is made up of 14 amino acids. CDR3 protein: CASREAGIKDTQYF. The CDR3 DNA reads TGTGCCAGCAGAGAGGCAGGGATAAAAGATACCCAGTACTTC.

To note about this clonotype: With a much larger clone just one base away, this may be a read error. The chain is built from TRBV5-4 and TRBJ2-2; D possibly corresponds to TRBD2 (6 bases). Germline-derived CDR1 and CDR2 are SGHNT and YYREEE (reference sequence). The CDR3 extends over 13 amino acids. CDR3 amino acids: CASSLRGSGELLF. CDR3 DNA: TGTGCCAGCAGCTTACGGGGGTCCGGGGAGCTGTTATTT.

A word on this clonotype: With a much larger clone just one base away, this may be a read error. Given the absence of the conserved phenylalanine or tryptophan at the CDR3 end, a read error is likely. It is unclear where the CDR3 begins or ends on the DNA, so no DNA is shown, and the CDR3 is as TCRdb lists it. The rearrangement uses TRBV6-6 and TRBJ2-5; TRBD2, as called in the table, went unchecked against the DNA. Germline assignment: CDR1 MNHNY and CDR2 SVGAGI (reference sequence). The CDR3 region is 13 residues in length, termini included. This chain's CDR3 is CASSYATSGRVHL.

Worth noting for this clonotype: A single base separates this from a much larger clone, so it may be a read error. The chain joins TRBV6-6 to TRBJ1-2, with D maybe TRBD1 (5 bases). This CDR3 region has 15 residues. V lost 6 bases to trimming and J lost 4 bases, with 18 bases between them. CDR1 and CDR2 (germline): MNHNY, SVGAGI (reference sequence). The CDR3 DNA follows: TGTGCCAGCAGGCGCCGGGACGGATTACTCTATGGCTACACCTTC. This codes for CASRRRDGLLYGYTF.

A remark on this clonotype: A single base separates this from a much larger clone, so it may be a read error. CDR3 DNA: TGTGCCAGCAGTGCTAGGGGGACTACCTACGAGCAGTACTTC. It encodes CASSARGTTYEQYF. The chain uses TRBV6-1 and TRBJ2-7, with a possible D match to TRBD2 (7 bases). V gave up 4 bases and J gave up 2 bases, with 12 bases separating them. The CDR3 length is 14 residues. Per germline, CDR1 MNHNS and CDR2 SASEGT.

As concerns this clonotype: The missing conserved phenylalanine or tryptophan at the end of this CDR3 makes a read error likely. V is TRBV11-2 and J is TRBJ2-1; 13 bases are a match to TRBD2. The CDR3 runs 18 residues. CDR1 SGHAT and CDR2 FQNNGV come from the germline V gene. CDR3 amino acids: CASSSTSGRWSSYNEQFL. The CDR3 coding sequence is TGTGCCAGCAGTTCGACTAGCGGGAGGTGGAGCTCCTACAATGAACAGTTCTTA.